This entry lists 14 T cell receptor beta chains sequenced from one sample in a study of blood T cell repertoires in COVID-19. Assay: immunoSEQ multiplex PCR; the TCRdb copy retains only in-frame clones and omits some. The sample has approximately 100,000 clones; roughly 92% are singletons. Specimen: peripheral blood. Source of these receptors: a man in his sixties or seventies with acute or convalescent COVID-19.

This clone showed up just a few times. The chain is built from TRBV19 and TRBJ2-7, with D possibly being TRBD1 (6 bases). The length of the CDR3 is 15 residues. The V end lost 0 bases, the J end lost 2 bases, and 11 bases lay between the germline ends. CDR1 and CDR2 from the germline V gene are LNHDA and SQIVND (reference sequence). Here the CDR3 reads CASSIDAGGAYEQYF. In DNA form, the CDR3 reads TGTGCCAGTAGTATAGATGCTGGGGGCGCCTACGAGCAGTACTTC.

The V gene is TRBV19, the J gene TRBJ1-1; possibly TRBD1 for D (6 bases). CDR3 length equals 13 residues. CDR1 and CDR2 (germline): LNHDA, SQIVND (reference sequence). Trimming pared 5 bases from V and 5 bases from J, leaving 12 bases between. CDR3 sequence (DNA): TGTGCCAGTAGTGAAATTACAGGGACTGAAGCTTTCTTT. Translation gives CASSEITGTEAFF.

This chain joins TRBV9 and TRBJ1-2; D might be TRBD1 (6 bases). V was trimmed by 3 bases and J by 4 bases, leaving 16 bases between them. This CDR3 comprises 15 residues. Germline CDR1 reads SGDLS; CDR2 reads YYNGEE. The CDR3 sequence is CASSATPGAIYGYTF. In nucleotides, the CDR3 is TGTGCCAGCAGCGCCACTCCAGGGGCTATCTATGGCTACACCTTC.

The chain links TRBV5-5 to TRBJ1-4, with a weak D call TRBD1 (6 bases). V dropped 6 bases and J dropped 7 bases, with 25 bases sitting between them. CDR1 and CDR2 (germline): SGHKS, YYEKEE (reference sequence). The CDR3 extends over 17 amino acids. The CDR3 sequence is CASTFSGVGGRGEKLFF. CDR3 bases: TGTGCCAGCACCTTCTCTGGAGTGGGGGGGCGTGGTGAAAAACTGTTTTTT.

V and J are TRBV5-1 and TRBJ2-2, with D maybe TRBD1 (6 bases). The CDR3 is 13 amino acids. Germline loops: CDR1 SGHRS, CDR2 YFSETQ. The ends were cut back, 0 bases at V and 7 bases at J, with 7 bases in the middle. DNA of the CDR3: TGCGCCAGCAGCTTGGTAGGGGGCGGGGAGCTGTTTTTT. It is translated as CASSLVGGGELFF.

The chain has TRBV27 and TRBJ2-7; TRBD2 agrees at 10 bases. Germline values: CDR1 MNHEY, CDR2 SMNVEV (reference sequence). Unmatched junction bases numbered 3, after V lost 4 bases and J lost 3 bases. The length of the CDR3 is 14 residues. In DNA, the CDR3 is TGTGCCAGCAGTTGGAGCGGGAGGGACTACGAGCAGTACTTC. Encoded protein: CASSWSGRDYEQYF.

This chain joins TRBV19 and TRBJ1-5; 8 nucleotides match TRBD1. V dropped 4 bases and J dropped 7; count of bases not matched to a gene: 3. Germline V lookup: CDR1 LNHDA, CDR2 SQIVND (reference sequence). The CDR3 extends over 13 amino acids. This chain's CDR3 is CASSTDRGQPQHF. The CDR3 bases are TGTGCCAGTAGTACCGACAGGGGCCAGCCCCAGCATTTT. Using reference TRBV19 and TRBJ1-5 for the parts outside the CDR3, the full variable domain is DGGITQSPKYLFRKEGQNVTLSCEQNLNHDAMYWYRQDPGQGLRLIYYSQIVNDFQKGDIAEGYSVSREKKESFPLTVTSAQKNPTAFYLCASSTDRGQPQHFGDGTRLSIL.

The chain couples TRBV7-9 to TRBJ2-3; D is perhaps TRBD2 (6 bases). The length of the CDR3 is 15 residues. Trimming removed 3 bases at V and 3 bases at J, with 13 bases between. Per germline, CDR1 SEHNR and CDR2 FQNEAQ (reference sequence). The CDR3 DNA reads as TGTGCCAGCAGCTTGGGACGGGAGAGTACAGATACGCAGTATTTT. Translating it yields CASSLGRESTDTQYF. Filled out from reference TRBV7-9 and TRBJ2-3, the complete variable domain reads DTGVSQNPRHKITKRGQNVTFRCDPISEHNRLYWYRQTLGQGPEFLTYFQNEAQLEKSRLLSDRFSAERPKGSFSTLEIQRTEQGDSAMYLCASSLGRESTDTQYFGPGTRLTVL.

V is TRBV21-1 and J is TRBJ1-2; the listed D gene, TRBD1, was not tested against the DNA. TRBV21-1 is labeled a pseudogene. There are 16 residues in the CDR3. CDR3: CASSKKQGARNYGYTF. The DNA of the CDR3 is TGTGCCAGCAGCAAGAAACAGGGGGCGCGAAACTATGGCTACACCTTC.

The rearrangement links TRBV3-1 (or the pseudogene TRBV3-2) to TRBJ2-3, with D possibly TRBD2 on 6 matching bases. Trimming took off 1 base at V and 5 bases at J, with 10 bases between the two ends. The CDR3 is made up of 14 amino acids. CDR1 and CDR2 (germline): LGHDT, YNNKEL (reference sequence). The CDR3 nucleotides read TGTGCCAGCAGCCAAGCATGGAGGGTAGATACGCAGTATTTT. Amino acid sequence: CASSQAWRVDTQYF.

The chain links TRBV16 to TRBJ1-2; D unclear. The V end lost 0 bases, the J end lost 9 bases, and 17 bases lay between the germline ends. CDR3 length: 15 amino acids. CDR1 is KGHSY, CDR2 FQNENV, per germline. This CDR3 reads CASSQSGVNTGSYTF. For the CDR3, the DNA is TGTGCCAGCAGCCAATCGGGAGTCAACACGGGTAGCTACACCTTC.

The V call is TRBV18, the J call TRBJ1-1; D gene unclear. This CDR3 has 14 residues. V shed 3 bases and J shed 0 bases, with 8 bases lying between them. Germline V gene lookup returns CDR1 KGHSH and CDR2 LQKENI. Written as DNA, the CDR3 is TGTGCCAGCTCACCGACTAACATGAACACTGAAGCTTTCTTT. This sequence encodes CASSPTNMNTEAFF.

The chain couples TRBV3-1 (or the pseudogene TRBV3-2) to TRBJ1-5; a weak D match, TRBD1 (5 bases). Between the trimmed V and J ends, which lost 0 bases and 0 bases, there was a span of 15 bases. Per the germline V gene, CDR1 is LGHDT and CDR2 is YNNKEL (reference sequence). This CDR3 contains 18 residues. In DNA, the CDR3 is TGTGCCAGCAGCCAAGAAAGGGGTGGGGGGTATAGCAATCAGCCCCAGCATTTT. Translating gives CASSQERGGGYSNQPQHF.

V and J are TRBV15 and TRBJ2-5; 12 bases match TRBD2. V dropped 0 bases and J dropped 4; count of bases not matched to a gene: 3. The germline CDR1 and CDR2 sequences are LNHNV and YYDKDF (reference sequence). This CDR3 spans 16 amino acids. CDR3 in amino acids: CATSRDGLAGIETQYF. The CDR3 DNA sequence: TGTGCCACCAGCAGAGATGGACTAGCGGGGATAGAGACCCAGTACTTC.